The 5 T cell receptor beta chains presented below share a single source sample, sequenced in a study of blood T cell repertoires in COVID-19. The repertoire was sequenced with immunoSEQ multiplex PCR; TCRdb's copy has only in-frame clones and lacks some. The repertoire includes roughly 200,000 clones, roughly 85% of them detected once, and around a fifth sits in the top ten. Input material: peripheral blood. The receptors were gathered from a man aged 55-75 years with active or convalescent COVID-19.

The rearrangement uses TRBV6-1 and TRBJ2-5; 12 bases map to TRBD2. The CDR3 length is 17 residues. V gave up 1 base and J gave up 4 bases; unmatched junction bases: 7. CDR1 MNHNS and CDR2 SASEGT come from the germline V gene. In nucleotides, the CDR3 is TGTGCCAGCAGTGAAGTCCCTAGCGGGGGGGCGAGAGAGACCCAGTACTTC. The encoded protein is CASSEVPSGGARETQYF.

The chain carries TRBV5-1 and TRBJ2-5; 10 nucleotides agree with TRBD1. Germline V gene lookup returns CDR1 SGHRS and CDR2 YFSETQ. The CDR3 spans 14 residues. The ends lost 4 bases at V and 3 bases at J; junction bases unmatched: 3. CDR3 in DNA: TGCGCCAGCAGCGGCGGGACAGGGGAAGAGACCCAGTACTTC. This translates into CASSGGTGEETQYF.

CDR3 sequence: CASSPGLVWYGYTF. The CDR3 DNA follows: TGTGCCAGCTCACCGGGACTGGTATGGTATGGCTACACCTTC. This chain joins TRBV18 and TRBJ1-2; TRBD1 is a possible D gene (5 bases). CDR1 is KGHSH and CDR2 is LQKENI in the germline V gene. V lost 3 bases, J lost 5 bases, and 13 bases lay in between. There are 14 residues in the CDR3.

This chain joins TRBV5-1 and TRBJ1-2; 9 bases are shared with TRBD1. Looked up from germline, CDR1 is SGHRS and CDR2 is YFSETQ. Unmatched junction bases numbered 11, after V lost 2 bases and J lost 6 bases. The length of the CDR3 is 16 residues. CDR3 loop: CASSLRYPTGGNGYTF. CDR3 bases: TGCGCCAGCAGCTTACGATACCCCACAGGGGGCAATGGCTACACCTTC.

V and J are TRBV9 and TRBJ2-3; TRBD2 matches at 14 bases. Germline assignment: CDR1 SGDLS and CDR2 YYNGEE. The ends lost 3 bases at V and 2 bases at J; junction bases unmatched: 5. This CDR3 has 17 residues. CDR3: CASSARLAGGYTDTQYF. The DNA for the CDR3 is TGTGCCAGCAGCGCACGACTAGCGGGGGGGTACACAGATACGCAGTATTTT.